This entry describes one T cell receptor beta chain. This clonotype has at least ten counts. There is no known antigen for this receptor. No much larger clonotype is one base removed from it; base qualities were not supplied. What the treatment or condition label conveys for this sample: in vitro stimulation with specific CMV peptide epitopes to enrich CMV-specific T cells. The reads were generated on an Illumina HiSeq 1500. TCRdb reprocessing: public reads trimmed at Q25 with fastp, clones called with MiXCR, in-frame beta chains kept. Each entry merges the rows of one CDR3 protein and shows their most common DNA and genes. The sample data list about a million distinct CDR3 sequences, and around 30% of these were observed just once. Of the sample, over 12% falls within the top ten clones. The data derive from a study of T cell repertoires in cytomegalovirus infection (dated by TCRdb to between 2018 and 2021). Regarding the research as a whole: The peptide stimulations were aimed at well-studied HLA-B-restricted epitopes as well as recently identified HLA-C-restricted CMV epitopes, whose presentation resists viral immunomodulation. Because public TCR beta signatures pointed to carriage of CMV infection together with the matching HLA type, the HLA type of each donor mattered for the analysis. Beyond this particular receptor, the publication reports: The ex vivo response was dominated by HLA-C-restricted CMV-specific TCR beta clonotypes, which also provided the single most frequent clonotype in two of eight donors. Carriers of CMV infection plus the relevant HLA type were discriminated by the cumulative frequency of public TCR beta family members in the study cohort and in an independent roughly 340-donor cohort.

The cysteine opens and the phenylalanine closes a CDR3 of 16 amino acids. The sequence is cut down to CDR3 DNA, 48 bases in frame from base 1. Taken from the germline V gene (reference sequence), the CDR1 and CDR2 loops are SEHNR and FQNEAQ. Trimming at the junction amounts to 6 bases on V and 2 bases on J, and the germline ends lie 18 bases apart. The sequencing used cultured CD8+ T cells from PBMCs, collected from culture after CMV antigen stimulation. The V and J segments used are TRBV7-9 and TRBJ2-3; no confident D gene assignment can be made. The receptor comes from a human donor in good health (CMV status not recorded). Some clones in this sample may be carry-over from other donors' samples. At the DNA level, the sequence is TGTGCCAGCAGTCCACCGGTTGGGCAGGTCACAGATACGCAGTATTTT. This translates into CASSPPVGQVTDTQYF.